These 10 T cell receptor beta chains share one sample of origin, sequenced in a study of breast tumors, draining lymph nodes, adjacent tissues. TCRdb re-analysed the multiplex PCR reads in MiXCR, keeping a single row per CDR3 protein. This table holds about 63,000 distinct CDR3 sequences, approximately 57% found once. Sequencing used breast tumor tissue. The receptors derive from a female donor with breast cancer. Some clones in this sample may be carry-over from other donors' samples.

This clonotype occurred many times. This chain links TRBV6-2 or TRBV6-3 with TRBJ2-1; a possible D gene is TRBD2 (5 bases). The CDR3 contains 14 residues. Looked up from germline, CDR1 is MNHEY and CDR2 is SVGEGT. V was trimmed by 7 bases and J by 7 bases, leaving 17 bases between them. The CDR3 DNA is TGTGCCAGCACCAGCGGCGAACGGCTAAATGAGCAGTTCTTC. It codes for CASTSGERLNEQFF.

This chain uses TRBV19 with TRBJ1-6; D may be TRBD1 (5 bases). The V end lost 5 bases, the J end lost 6 bases, and 11 bases lay between the germline ends. The CDR3 has 14 amino acids. Germline V gene lookup returns CDR1 LNHDA and CDR2 SQIVND (reference sequence). CDR3 protein: CASSFGTGNSPLHF. In DNA, the CDR3 is TGTGCCAGTAGTTTCGGGACTGGTAATTCACCCCTCCACTTT.

The count of this clonotype is one. The CDR3 region has the DNA TGTGCCAGCAGCTTAGTGTTAGAGGAAAAACTGTTTTTT. Encoded protein: CASSLVLEEKLFF. The chain is built from TRBV7-2 and TRBJ1-4; no reliable D call. With 1 base removed from V and 8 bases from J, the gap between germline ends came to 8 bases. Germline CDR1 and CDR2: SGHTA and FQGNSA. CDR3 length: 13 residues.

The V and J genes are TRBV20-1 and TRBJ2-7; D possibly corresponds to TRBD1 (5 bases). V was clipped by 0 bases and J by 3 bases, with 9 bases between them. The germline V gene has CDR1 DFQATT and CDR2 SNEGSKA (reference sequence). The CDR3 is made up of 13 amino acids. This CDR3 is CSARDSTVYEQYF. The CDR3 coding sequence is TGCAGTGCTAGAGATTCGACAGTCTACGAGCAGTACTTC.

V and J are TRBV5-1 and TRBJ2-2, with D tentatively TRBD1 or TRBD2 (6 bases each). The CDR3 is 14 residues long. The germline V gene encodes CDR1 SGHRS and CDR2 YFSETQ. V gave up 3 bases and J gave up 3 bases, with 9 bases separating them. CDR3 protein: CASSSEGDTGELFF. CDR3 DNA sequence: TGCGCCAGCAGCTCGGAGGGGGACACCGGGGAGCTGTTTTTT. Combining the CDR3 with reference TRBV5-1 and TRBJ2-2 gives the whole variable domain KAGVTQTPRYLIKTRGQQVTLSCSPISGHRSVSWYQQTPGQGLQFLFEYFSETQRNKGNFPGRFSGRQFSNSRSEMNVSTLELGDSALYLCASSSEGDTGELFFGEGSRLTVL.

As for this clonotype: With a much larger clone just one base away, this may be a read error. CDR3 coding DNA: TGCAGCGTTCGAGAGGGGAACATTCAGTGCTTC. This sequence encodes CSVREGNIQCF. The chain joins TRBV29-1 to TRBJ2-4, with D possibly called TRBD1 or TRBD2 (5 bases each). Germline CDR1 and CDR2: SQVTM and ANQGSEA. The CDR3 covers 11 residues.

This clonotype came up a few times. The genes are TRBV7-2 and TRBJ2-7; D is perhaps TRBD2 (6 bases). The CDR3 extends over 14 amino acids. Germline V gene lookup returns CDR1 SGHTA and CDR2 FQGNSA. Trimming took off 3 bases at V and 9 bases at J, with 18 bases between the two ends. This chain's CDR3 is CASSLDGTLGAQYF. The CDR3 DNA reads TGTGCCAGCAGCTTGGATGGGACTCTCGGTGCGCAGTACTTC.

The chain is built from TRBV7-9 and TRBJ2-6, with 10 nucleotides matching TRBD1. The CDR3 length is 20 residues. V trimming: 2 bases; J trimming: 5 bases; junction bases outside the gene matches: 15. In germline, CDR1 is SEHNR, CDR2 FQNEAQ (reference sequence). The CDR3 sequence: CASSLSSGTGASSRANVLTF. CDR3 nucleotide sequence: TGTGCCAGCAGCTTATCTTCCGGGACAGGGGCATCCTCGCGGGCCAACGTCCTGACTTTC.

The chain couples TRBV24-1 to TRBJ2-7; D uncertain. This CDR3 spans 13 amino acids. V lost 2 bases, J lost 2 bases, and 6 bases lay in between. Germline V gives CDR1 KGHDR, CDR2 SFDVKD. The CDR3 here is CATSDSTPYEQYF. In DNA, the CDR3 is TGTGCCACCAGTGATTCGACCCCCTACGAGCAGTACTTC.

This rearrangement joins TRBV20-1 to TRBJ2-7; D is ambiguous. The V gene's germline CDR1 is DFQATT and CDR2 SNEGSKA (reference sequence). This CDR3 spans 11 amino acids. V lost 3 bases to trimming and J lost 4 bases, with 7 bases between them. CDR3 in amino acids: CSASRVYEQYF. CDR3 DNA: TGCAGTGCTAGTAGGGTTTACGAGCAGTACTTC.